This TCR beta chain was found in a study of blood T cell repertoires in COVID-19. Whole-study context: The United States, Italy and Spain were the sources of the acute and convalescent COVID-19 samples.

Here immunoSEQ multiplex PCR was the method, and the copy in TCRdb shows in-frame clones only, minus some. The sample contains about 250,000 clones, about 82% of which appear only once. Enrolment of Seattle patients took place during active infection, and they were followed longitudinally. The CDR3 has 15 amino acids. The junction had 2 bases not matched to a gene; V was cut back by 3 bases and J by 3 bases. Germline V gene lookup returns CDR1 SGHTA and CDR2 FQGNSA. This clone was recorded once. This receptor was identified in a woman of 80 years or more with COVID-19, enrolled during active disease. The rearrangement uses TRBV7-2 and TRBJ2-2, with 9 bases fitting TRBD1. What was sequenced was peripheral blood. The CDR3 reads CASSFGQGYTGELFF. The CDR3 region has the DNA TGTGCCAGCAGCTTCGGACAGGGGTACACCGGGGAGCTGTTTTTT. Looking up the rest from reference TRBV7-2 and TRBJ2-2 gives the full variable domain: GAGVSQSPSNKVTEKGKDVELRCDPISGHTALYWYRQSLGQGLEFLIYFQGNSAPDKSGLPSDRFSAERTGGSVSTLTIQRTQQEDSAVYLCASSFGQGYTGELFFGEGSRLTVL.